The TCR beta chain under discussion was sequenced for a study of shared clonotypes between healthy human individuals. General observations from the study: Generally, naive subsets came out with larger estimated richness than memory subsets.

The V gene lost 0 bases and the J gene lost 0 bases, with 9 bases spanning the gap. The germline V gene encodes CDR1 SGHVS and CDR2 FQNEAQ. There are 16 residues in the CDR3. Repertoires were generated with immunoSEQ multiplex PCR, while TCRdb's copy carries only in-frame clones and drops some. The data contain nearly 1 million clones, 60% to 85% of them singletons. In regard to this clone: What it binds is not known.

What was sequenced was memory CD4+ T cells sorted from blood. As to subset: CD45RA-negative fraction. The rearrangement uses TRBV7-8 and TRBJ1-5; no clear D. The sequence derives from a man between 18 and 29 years old in good health. The CDR3 sequence is CASSLAAQPSNQPQHF. The DNA of the CDR3 is TGTGCCAGCAGCTTAGCGGCACAGCCTAGCAATCAGCCCCAGCATTTT. Full variable domain (remainder filled in from reference TRBV7-8 and TRBJ1-5): GAGVSQSPRYKVAKRGQDVALRCDPISGHVSLFWYQQALGQGPEFLTYFQNEAQLDKSGLPSDRFFAERPEGSVSTLKIQRTQQEDSAVYLCASSLAAQPSNQPQHFGDGTRLSIL.